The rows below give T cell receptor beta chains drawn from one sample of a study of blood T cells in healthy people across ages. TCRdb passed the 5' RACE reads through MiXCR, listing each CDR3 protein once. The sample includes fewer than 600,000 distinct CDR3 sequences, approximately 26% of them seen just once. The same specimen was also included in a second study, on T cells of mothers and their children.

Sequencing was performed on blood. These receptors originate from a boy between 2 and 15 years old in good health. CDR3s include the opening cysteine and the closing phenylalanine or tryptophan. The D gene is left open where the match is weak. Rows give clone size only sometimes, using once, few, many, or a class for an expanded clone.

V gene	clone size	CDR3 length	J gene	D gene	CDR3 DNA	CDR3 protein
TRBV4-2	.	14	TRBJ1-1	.	TGTGCCAGCAGCCAAGATATGGTCGGCACTGAAGCTTTCTTT	CASSQDMVGTEAFF
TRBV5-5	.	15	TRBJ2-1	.	TGTGCCAGCAGCTTGGGCGCGGTCTCCTACAATGAGCAGTTCTTC	CASSLGAVSYNEQFF
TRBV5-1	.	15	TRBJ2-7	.	TGCGCCAGCAGCTTGGAGGTTGGCAGATCCTACGAGCAGTACTTC	CASSLEVGRSYEQYF
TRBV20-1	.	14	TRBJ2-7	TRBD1	TGCAGTGCTAGGGGGGACAGGGGAATTTACGAGCAGTACTTC	CSARGDRGIYEQYF
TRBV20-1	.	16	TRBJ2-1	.	TGCAGTGCTAGAGGCATCACGGGAGAGCGTTGGAATGAGCAGTTCTTC	CSARGITGERWNEQFF
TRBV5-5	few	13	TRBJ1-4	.	TGTGCCAGCAGCTCAGGTCCTGATGAAAAACTGTTTTTT	CASSSGPDEKLFF
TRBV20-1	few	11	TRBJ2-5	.	TGCAGTGCCCTCATCCCAGAGACCCAGTACTTC	CSALIPETQYF
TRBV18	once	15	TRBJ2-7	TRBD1	TGTGCCAGCTCACCCGGACAGGGAACGCTCTACGAGCAGTACTTC	CASSPGQGTLYEQYF
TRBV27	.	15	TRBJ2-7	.	TGTGCCAGCAGTTCGGTCAGGGCGATTTCCTACGAGCAGTACTTC	CASSSVRAISYEQYF
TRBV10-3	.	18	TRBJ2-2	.	TGTGCCATCAGCGCCCTCCGGGAGCGCCCAACAGACACCGGGGAGCTGTTTTTT	CAISALRERPTDTGELFF
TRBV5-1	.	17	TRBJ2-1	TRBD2	TGCGCCAGCCGCACCAACCAACTAGCGGGCCGTCGGAATGAGCAGTTCTTC	CASRTNQLAGRRNEQFF
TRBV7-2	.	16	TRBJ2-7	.	TGTGCCAGCAGCCCTAAGTGGACTATTGATACCTACGAGCAGTACTTC	CASSPKWTIDTYEQYF
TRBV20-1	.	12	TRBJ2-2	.	TGCAGTGTGGGGGAGAACACCGGGGAGCTGTTTTTT	CSVGENTGELFF
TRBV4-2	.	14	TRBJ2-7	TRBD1	TGTGCCAGCACTCACGGACAGGGGACCTACGAGCAGTACTTC	CASTHGQGTYEQYF
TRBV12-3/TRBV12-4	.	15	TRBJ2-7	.	TGTGCCAGCAGCCGCCGTCGGGAACCTTTCTACGAGCAGTACTTC	CASSRRREPFYEQYF
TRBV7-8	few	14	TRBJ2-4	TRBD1	TGTGCCAGCAGCTCCGGGACAGTGGAAAACATCCAGTACTTC	CASSSGTVENIQYF
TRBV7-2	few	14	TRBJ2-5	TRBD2	TGTGCCAGCAGCGCTAGCGGGAGTGGGGAGACCCAGTACTTC	CASSASGSGETQYF
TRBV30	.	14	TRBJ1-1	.	TGTGCCTGGAGTGTACGGCAGGGGAACACTGAAGCTTTCTTT	CAWSVRQGNTEAFF
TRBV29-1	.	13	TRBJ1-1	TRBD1	TGCAGCGTTCGTACAGGGGCTTACGCTGAAGCTTTCTTT	CSVRTGAYAEAFF
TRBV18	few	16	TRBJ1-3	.	TGTGCCAGCTCACCACCGGGAGTCGTCTCTGGAAACACCATATATTTT	CASSPPGVVSGNTIYF
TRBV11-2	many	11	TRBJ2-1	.	TGTGCCAGCAGCTTAATCAATGAGCAGTTCTTC	CASSLINEQFF
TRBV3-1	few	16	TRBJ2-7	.	TGTGCCAGCAGCCAAGATCTGGGGGCGACCTCCTACGAGCAGTACTTC	CASSQDLGATSYEQYF
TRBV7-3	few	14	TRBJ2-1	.	TGTGCCAGCAGCCCAGAGGGGGCCTACAATGAGCAGTTCTTC	CASSPEGAYNEQFF
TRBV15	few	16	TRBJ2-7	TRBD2	TGTGCCACCAGCAGGGAGGGACTAGCGGCATCCTACGAGCAGTACTTC	CATSREGLAASYEQYF
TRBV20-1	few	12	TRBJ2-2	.	TGCAGTGCTACCCCCCTAGCCGGGGAGCTGTTTTTT	CSATPLAGELFF
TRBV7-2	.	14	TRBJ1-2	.	TGTGCCAGCAGCTTACGTACAGTACACTATGGCTACACCTTC	CASSLRTVHYGYTF
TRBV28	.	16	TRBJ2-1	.	TGTGCCAGCAGCTTCCCTAGCTATCGGGTCCTCAATGAGCAGTTCTTC	CASSFPSYRVLNEQFF
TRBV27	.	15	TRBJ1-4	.	TGTGCCAGCGGCCCCCTAAGCTCAACTAATGAAAAACTGTTTTTT	CASGPLSSTNEKLFF
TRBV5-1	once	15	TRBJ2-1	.	TGCGCCAGCAGCTTGGCCCGGGACCCTCAGAGGGAGCAGTTCTTC	CASSLARDPQREQFF
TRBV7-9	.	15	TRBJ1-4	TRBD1	TGTGCCAGCAGCCACCCCGGGACAGGTGGAGAAAAACTGTTTTTT	CASSHPGTGGEKLFF
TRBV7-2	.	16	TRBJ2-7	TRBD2	TGTGCCAGCAGCTTATCCCCGGGACTAGCGGGGCACGAGCAGTACTTC	CASSLSPGLAGHEQYF
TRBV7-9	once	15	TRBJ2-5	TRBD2	TGTGCCAGCAGCCTCGAGGCGGGGGGTCAAGAGCCCCAGTACTTC	CASSLEAGGQEPQYF
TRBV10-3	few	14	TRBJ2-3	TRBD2	TGTGCCATCAGCCCGGGACTAGCGGTAGATACGCAGTATTTT	CAISPGLAVDTQYF
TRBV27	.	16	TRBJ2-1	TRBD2	TGTGCCAGCAAGTATGTCAGGACTAGCGGGAGGAGTGAGCAGTTCTTC	CASKYVRTSGRSEQFF
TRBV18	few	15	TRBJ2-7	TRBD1	TGTGCCAGCTCACCACCGGGCAGGGGGCTCGACGAGCAGTACTTC	CASSPPGRGLDEQYF
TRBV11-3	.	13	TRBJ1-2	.	TGTGCCAGCAGCCAAGACAGAATCTATGGCTACACCTTC	CASSQDRIYGYTF
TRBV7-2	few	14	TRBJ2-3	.	TGTGCCAGCAGCTTAGTTGTGGGAGTAGATACGCAGTATTTT	CASSLVVGVDTQYF
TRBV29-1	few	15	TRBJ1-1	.	TGCAGCGTTGCAGGGATGAAGGGGATGGGGACTGAAGCTTTCTTT	CSVAGMKGMGTEAFF
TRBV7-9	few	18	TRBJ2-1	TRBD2	TGTGCCAGCAGCGAAAGCGGGAGGGCCGATAGCTCCTACAATGAGCAGTTCTTC	CASSESGRADSSYNEQFF
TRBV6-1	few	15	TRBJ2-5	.	TGTGCCAGCAGATACGGAATCGGCGGGGAGGAGACCCAGTACTTC	CASRYGIGGEETQYF
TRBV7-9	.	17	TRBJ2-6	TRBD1	TGTGCCAGCAGCGTCCCGGGACAGGGTTGGGGGGCCAACGTCCTGACTTTC	CASSVPGQGWGANVLTF
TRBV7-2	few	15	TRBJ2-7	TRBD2	TGTGCCAGCAGCTTAGGCGGTAGCGGGAGCCACAAGCAGTACTTC	CASSLGGSGSHKQYF
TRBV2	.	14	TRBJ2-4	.	TGTGCCAGCAGTGAGGAGCAGGGCAAAGACATTCAGTACTTC	CASSEEQGKDIQYF
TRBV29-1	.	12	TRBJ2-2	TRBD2	TGCAGCGTCGGCGGGAGAATCGGGGAGCTGTTTTTT	CSVGGRIGELFF